Listed below are T cell receptor beta chains from one sample, sequenced in a study of blood T cell repertoires in COVID-19. Here immunoSEQ multiplex PCR was the method, and the copy in TCRdb shows in-frame clones only, minus some. The repertoire holds 90,000 to 120,000 clones, with roughly 83% as singletons. Sequencing was done on a sample of peripheral blood. The receptors stem from a woman older than 75 with active or convalescent COVID-19. CDR3s include the opening cysteine and the closing phenylalanine or tryptophan. The D gene is left open where the match is weak. A clone size is listed for some rows: how often the clone was seen (once, few, many), or a class if it is expanded.

>TRBV5-1|-|-|TRBJ2-2
CASSPDIGELFF
TGCGCCAGCAGCCCCGACATCGGGGAGCTGTTTTTT
>TRBV5-1|-|-|TRBJ1-1
CASMEMGDTEAFF
TGCGCCAGCATGGAGATGGGAGACACTGAAGCTTTCTTT
>TRBV11-2|TRBD1|-|TRBJ2-3
CASSWGQSTDTQYF
TGTGCCAGCAGCTGGGGACAGAGCACAGATACGCAGTATTTT
>TRBV4-1|TRBD1|-|TRBJ2-7
CASKEGRDRGGEQYF
TGCGCCAGCAAGGAGGGCCGGGACAGGGGAGGCGAGCAGTACTTC
>TRBV18|TRBD1|few|TRBJ1-5
CASSLRQGKDQPQHF
TGTGCCAGCTCACTACGACAGGGGAAGGATCAGCCCCAGCATTTT
>TRBV7-2|-|-|TRBJ2-7
CASSLSPSSYEQYF
TGTGCCAGCAGCTTATCACCTAGCTCCTACGAGCAGTACTTC
>TRBV11-3|-|-|TRBJ1-1
CASSFGGDRAEAFF
TGTGCCAGCAGCTTTGGAGGGGACCGAGCTGAAGCTTTCTTT
>TRBV2|TRBD2|-|TRBJ2-1
CASRKLAGGSYNEQFF
TGTGCCAGCAGGAAGCTAGCGGGAGGATCTTACAATGAGCAGTTCTTC
>TRBV5-1|-|-|TRBJ1-1
CASSQGHQNTEAFF
TGCGCCAGCAGCCAGGGACACCAGAACACTGAAGCTTTCTTT
>TRBV5-8|-|-|TRBJ1-3
CASSRRGTGNTIYF
TGTGCCAGCAGCCGCAGGGGAACGGGAAACACCATATATTTT
>TRBV12-3/TRBV12-4|-|-|TRBJ1-2
CASSPSTARGYTF
TGTGCCAGCAGTCCGTCCACGGCGCGGGGCTACACCTTC